This T cell receptor beta chain was obtained from a study of technical replicates of blood from a handful of donors. Sequencing was performed with immunoSEQ multiplex PCR; in TCRdb, only in-frame clones are kept and a portion is missing. The top ten hold over 0.15% of the sample, which has under 85,000 clones, around 97% seen once. The CDR3 length is 13 residues. J gave up 5 bases and V 4 bases, and 5 bases lay outside the gene matches. Germline CDR1 and CDR2: WNHNN and SYGVQD (reference sequence). The sequence was obtained from a human donor in good health. The sequenced sample was T cells isolated from PBMCs. The rearrangement links TRBV10-1 to TRBJ2-7; 7 bases are a match to TRBD1. This CDR3 reads CASSAIGTDEQYF. DNA of the CDR3: TGCGCCAGCAGTGCTATCGGGACAGACGAGCAGTACTTC.